This T cell receptor beta chain was captured in a study of T cell responses to AZD1222 COVID-19 vaccine. The germline gives CDR1 LNHDA, CDR2 SQIVND (reference sequence). The J segment lost 0 bases and the V segment lost 9 bases, leaving 7 bases of the junction unmatched. This CDR3 contains 15 residues. The method was immunoSEQ multiplex PCR; TCRdb's version includes in-frame clones alone and lacks a portion of them. The sample shows 100,000 to 130,000 clones, around nine tenths of them seen only once. Details on this clone: The same CDR3 can be traced to other DNA sequences in this sample.

This sequence joins TRBV19 and TRBJ2-2; 7 bases are shared with TRBD1. The TCR comes from an adult in good health. The starting material was peripheral blood, obtained on day 0 of MenACWY control vaccination. The CDR3 protein is CASTRDRANTGELFF. The CDR3, as DNA: TGTGCCAGCACCCGGGACAGAGCGAACACCGGGGAGCTGTTTTTT.